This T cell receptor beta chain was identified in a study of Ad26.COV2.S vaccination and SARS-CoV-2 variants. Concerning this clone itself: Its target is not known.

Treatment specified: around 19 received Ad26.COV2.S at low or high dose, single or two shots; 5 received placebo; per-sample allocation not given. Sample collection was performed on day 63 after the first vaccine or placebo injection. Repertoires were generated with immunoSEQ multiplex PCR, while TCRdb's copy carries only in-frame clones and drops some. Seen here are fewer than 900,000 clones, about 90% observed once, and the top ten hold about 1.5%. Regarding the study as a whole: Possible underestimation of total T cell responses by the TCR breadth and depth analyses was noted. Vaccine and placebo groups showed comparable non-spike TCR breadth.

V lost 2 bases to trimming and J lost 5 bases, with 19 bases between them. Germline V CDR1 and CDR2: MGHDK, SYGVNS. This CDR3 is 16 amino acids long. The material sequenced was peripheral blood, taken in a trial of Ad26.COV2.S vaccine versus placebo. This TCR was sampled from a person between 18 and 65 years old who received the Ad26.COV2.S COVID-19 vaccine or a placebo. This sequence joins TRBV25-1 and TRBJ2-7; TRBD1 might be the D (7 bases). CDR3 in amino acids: CASSEDHSTGRHEQYF. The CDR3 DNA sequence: TGTGCCAGCAGTGAAGATCATTCGACAGGGAGGCACGAGCAGTACTTC.